These T cell receptor beta chains were read from a single sample in a study of cytomegalovirus exposure and HLA in healthy donors. Sequenced by immunoSEQ multiplex PCR; TCRdb stores in-frame clones only, minus some. The profile shows about 86,000 clones, about 80% of them singletons. The sequencing sample was made of PBMCs. These receptors all come from a female donor in good health and CMV-seronegative. Each CDR3 is given with its conserved first and last residue. The D gene is left open where the match is weak. Clone size, where shown, is once, few, many, or a class for clones that have expanded.

v_call: TRBV7-9
d_call: .
clone_size: .
j_call: TRBJ1-4
cdr3_aa: CASSSPWGANEKLFF
cdr3_nt: TGTGCCAGCAGTTCACCCTGGGGGGCTAATGAAAAACTGTTTTTT

v_call: TRBV19
d_call: .
clone_size: once
j_call: TRBJ1-1
cdr3_aa: CASSIGQNTEAFF
cdr3_nt: TGTGCCAGTAGTATTGGACAGAACACTGAAGCTTTCTTT

v_call: TRBV7-9
d_call: .
clone_size: few
j_call: TRBJ2-3
cdr3_aa: CASSLSQAGTDTQYF
cdr3_nt: TGTGCCAGCAGCTTATCCCAGGCTGGCACAGATACGCAGTATTTT

v_call: TRBV6-5
d_call: .
clone_size: .
j_call: TRBJ2-3
cdr3_aa: CASSYGGGTGDTQYF
cdr3_nt: TGTGCCAGCAGTTACGGTGGCGGGACCGGAGATACGCAGTATTTT

v_call: TRBV14
d_call: .
clone_size: .
j_call: TRBJ2-7
cdr3_aa: CASSQDLTPPYEQYF
cdr3_nt: TGTGCCAGCAGCCAAGATCTTACACCCCCATACGAGCAGTACTTC

v_call: TRBV6-6
d_call: .
clone_size: few
j_call: TRBJ1-5
cdr3_aa: CASSYRSEDQPQHF
cdr3_nt: TGTGCCAGCAGTTACCGGTCGGAGGATCAGCCCCAGCATTTT

v_call: TRBV13
d_call: .
clone_size: .
j_call: TRBJ2-2
cdr3_aa: CASSYGGFGTGELFF
cdr3_nt: TGTGCCAGCAGCTACGGAGGATTTGGTACCGGGGAGCTGTTTTTT

v_call: TRBV7-2
d_call: TRBD2
clone_size: .
j_call: TRBJ2-5
cdr3_aa: CASSFGGSGQETQYF
cdr3_nt: TGTGCCAGCAGCTTCGGCGGGAGTGGCCAAGAGACCCAGTACTTC

v_call: TRBV28
d_call: .
clone_size: few
j_call: TRBJ1-2
cdr3_aa: CASSLWGPANYGYTF
cdr3_nt: TGTGCCAGCAGTTTATGGGGGCCAGCTAACTATGGCTACACCTTC

v_call: TRBV2
d_call: .
clone_size: few
j_call: TRBJ1-5
cdr3_aa: CASSDPGHDNQPQHF
cdr3_nt: TGTGCCAGCAGTGATCCGGGACATGATAATCAGCCCCAGCATTTT

v_call: TRBV4-1
d_call: .
clone_size: .
j_call: TRBJ2-7
cdr3_aa: CASSQDNAGFYEQYF
cdr3_nt: TGCGCCAGCAGCCAAGATAACGCAGGGTTCTACGAGCAGTACTTC

v_call: TRBV10-3
d_call: .
clone_size: few
j_call: TRBJ1-6
cdr3_aa: CAIRQGTNSPLHF
cdr3_nt: TGTGCCATCCGTCAGGGGACTAATTCACCCCTCCACTTT

v_call: TRBV7-9
d_call: .
clone_size: .
j_call: TRBJ1-2
cdr3_aa: CASTSDDLGGGYTF
cdr3_nt: TGTGCCAGCACCTCCGATGACCTTGGCGGAGGCTACACCTTC

v_call: TRBV27
d_call: .
clone_size: .
j_call: TRBJ2-7
cdr3_aa: CASRLTAGYPYEQYF
cdr3_nt: TGTGCCAGCAGACTCACCGCGGGGTACCCCTACGAGCAGTACTTC

v_call: TRBV5-4
d_call: TRBD2
clone_size: .
j_call: TRBJ2-1
cdr3_aa: CASSRTSGLRNEQFF
cdr3_nt: TGTGCCAGCAGCAGGACTAGCGGCCTTCGCAATGAGCAGTTCTTC

v_call: TRBV10-3
d_call: TRBD1
clone_size: .
j_call: TRBJ2-5
cdr3_aa: CATESRTGIGRETQYF
cdr3_nt: TGTGCCACCGAGAGTAGGACAGGGATAGGTCGAGAGACCCAGTACTTC

v_call: TRBV9
d_call: .
clone_size: .
j_call: TRBJ1-1
cdr3_aa: CASSVAPFRDIMNTEAFF
cdr3_nt: TGTGCCAGCAGCGTCGCCCCTTTTAGGGACATTATGAACACTGAAGCTTTCTTT

v_call: TRBV29-1
d_call: TRBD2
clone_size: .
j_call: TRBJ2-7
cdr3_aa: CSASGTPDNYEQYF
cdr3_nt: TGCAGCGCTAGCGGGACACCTGACAACTACGAGCAGTACTTC

v_call: TRBV28
d_call: .
clone_size: .
j_call: TRBJ2-7
cdr3_aa: CASSPRYEQYF
cdr3_nt: TGTGCCAGCAGTCCCAGATACGAGCAGTACTTC

v_call: TRBV5-6
d_call: TRBD1
clone_size: .
j_call: TRBJ1-1
cdr3_aa: CASSSRGRATEAFF
cdr3_nt: TGTGCCAGCAGCAGCAGGGGGCGGGCCACTGAAGCTTTCTTT

v_call: TRBV19
d_call: .
clone_size: .
j_call: TRBJ1-5
cdr3_aa: CASSISGAWGNQPQHF
cdr3_nt: TGTGCCAGTAGTATTTCAGGGGCTTGGGGGAATCAGCCCCAGCATTTT

v_call: TRBV5-1
d_call: TRBD1
clone_size: .
j_call: TRBJ2-3
cdr3_aa: CASSSGQGITDTQYF
cdr3_nt: TGCGCCAGCAGCTCGGGACAGGGGATAACAGATACGCAGTATTTT

v_call: TRBV7-9
d_call: .
clone_size: once
j_call: TRBJ1-5
cdr3_aa: CASSAQGDQPQHF
cdr3_nt: TGTGCCAGCAGCGCGCAGGGTGACCAGCCCCAGCATTTT

v_call: TRBV7-9
d_call: TRBD1
clone_size: .
j_call: TRBJ2-2
cdr3_aa: CASDRVANTGELFF
cdr3_nt: TGTGCCAGCGACAGGGTCGCGAACACCGGGGAGCTGTTTTTT

v_call: TRBV7-9
d_call: .
clone_size: .
j_call: TRBJ1-3
cdr3_aa: CASSRPGSGNTIYF
cdr3_nt: TGTGCCAGCAGCAGGCCGGGAAGTGGAAACACCATATATTTT

v_call: TRBV5-8
d_call: TRBD2
clone_size: .
j_call: TRBJ2-7
cdr3_aa: CASSGGLAGFLREQYF
cdr3_nt: TGTGCCAGCAGCGGGGGACTAGCGGGATTCCTTAGGGAGCAGTACTTC

v_call: TRBV6-5
d_call: .
clone_size: .
j_call: TRBJ2-7
cdr3_aa: CASSLSRGLNEQYF
cdr3_nt: TGTGCCAGCAGTTTATCCAGGGGATTAAACGAGCAGTACTTC

v_call: TRBV4-3
d_call: TRBD1
clone_size: .
j_call: TRBJ2-7
cdr3_aa: CASSQRTGGSLEQYF
cdr3_nt: TGCGCCAGCAGCCAAAGGACAGGCGGGTCTCTCGAGCAGTACTTC

v_call: TRBV5-1
d_call: .
clone_size: .
j_call: TRBJ2-5
cdr3_aa: CASSLQGLGETQYF
cdr3_nt: TGCGCCAGCAGCTTGCAGGGGCTGGGGGAGACCCAGTACTTC

v_call: TRBV19
d_call: .
clone_size: .
j_call: TRBJ1-1
cdr3_aa: CASSIWGRENTEAFF
cdr3_nt: TGTGCCAGTAGTATTTGGGGCAGGGAGAACACTGAAGCTTTCTTT

v_call: TRBV5-6
d_call: .
clone_size: .
j_call: TRBJ2-7
cdr3_aa: CASSPPHRTYEQYF
cdr3_nt: TGTGCCAGCAGCCCCCCCCACAGGACCTACGAGCAGTACTTC

v_call: TRBV28
d_call: TRBD2
clone_size: .
j_call: TRBJ2-1
cdr3_aa: CASATSSGGYNEQFF
cdr3_nt: TGTGCCAGCGCTACGTCTAGCGGGGGATACAATGAGCAGTTCTTC

v_call: TRBV28
d_call: .
clone_size: .
j_call: TRBJ2-5
cdr3_aa: CAAKTGTPRETQYF
cdr3_nt: TGTGCCGCAAAAACCGGGACACCCAGGGAGACCCAGTACTTC

v_call: TRBV9
d_call: .
clone_size: few
j_call: TRBJ1-5
cdr3_aa: CASSVGAGNSNQPQHF
cdr3_nt: TGTGCCAGCAGCGTGGGAGCGGGGAATAGCAATCAGCCCCAGCATTTT

v_call: TRBV28
d_call: TRBD1
clone_size: .
j_call: TRBJ2-7
cdr3_aa: CASSLPGQGADEQYF
cdr3_nt: TGTGCCAGCAGTTTACCCGGACAGGGGGCGGACGAGCAGTACTTC

v_call: TRBV5-4
d_call: .
clone_size: .
j_call: TRBJ2-1
cdr3_aa: CASSLVSYNEQFF
cdr3_nt: TGTGCCAGCAGCTTGGTCAGTTACAATGAGCAGTTCTTC

v_call: TRBV4-1
d_call: .
clone_size: .
j_call: TRBJ2-3
cdr3_aa: CASSYGGGDTQYF
cdr3_nt: TGCGCCAGCAGCTACGGGGGTGGAGATACGCAGTATTTT

v_call: TRBV7-9
d_call: TRBD1
clone_size: few
j_call: TRBJ2-1
cdr3_aa: CASSPITGTGAGNEQFF
cdr3_nt: TGTGCCAGCAGTCCGATTACCGGGACAGGGGCAGGAAATGAGCAGTTCTTC

v_call: TRBV27
d_call: TRBD2
clone_size: once
j_call: TRBJ2-3
cdr3_aa: CASSWMGPGGSDTQYF
cdr3_nt: TGTGCCAGCAGTTGGATGGGCCCGGGGGGTTCAGATACGCAGTATTTT

v_call: TRBV14
d_call: .
clone_size: .
j_call: TRBJ2-1
cdr3_aa: CASSQAKRPYNEQFF
cdr3_nt: TGTGCCAGCAGCCAAGCGAAGCGGCCCTACAATGAGCAGTTCTTC

v_call: TRBV6-5
d_call: .
clone_size: .
j_call: TRBJ2-3
cdr3_aa: CASKERGSTDTQYF
cdr3_nt: TGTGCCAGCAAAGAACGGGGGAGCACAGATACGCAGTATTTT

v_call: TRBV28
d_call: TRBD1
clone_size: .
j_call: TRBJ2-5
cdr3_aa: CASSSLREGGRTQYF
cdr3_nt: TGTGCCAGCAGTTCCCTCCGGGAAGGGGGCAGGACCCAGTACTTC

v_call: TRBV30
d_call: .
clone_size: .
j_call: TRBJ2-7
cdr3_aa: CAWSGGPEILLRYF
cdr3_nt: TGTGCCTGGAGCGGGGGACCAGAGATCTTATTGCGGTACTTC

v_call: TRBV25-1
d_call: .
clone_size: .
j_call: TRBJ2-7
cdr3_aa: CASRGGTYEQYF
cdr3_nt: TGTGCCAGCAGAGGGGGTACCTACGAGCAGTACTTC

v_call: TRBV10-3
d_call: TRBD2
clone_size: few
j_call: TRBJ2-7
cdr3_aa: CAISESRLAGAEQYF
cdr3_nt: TGTGCCATCAGTGAGTCGCGACTAGCGGGAGCCGAGCAGTACTTC

v_call: TRBV19
d_call: TRBD1
clone_size: .
j_call: TRBJ1-4
cdr3_aa: CASSSGTVNEKLFF
cdr3_nt: TGTGCCAGTTCGTCCGGGACAGTAAATGAAAAACTGTTTTTT

v_call: TRBV7-9
d_call: .
clone_size: few
j_call: TRBJ1-1
cdr3_aa: CASSLEGGTVAFF
cdr3_nt: TGTGCCAGCAGCTTAGAGGGGGGGACGGTCGCTTTCTTT

v_call: TRBV28
d_call: TRBD2
clone_size: .
j_call: TRBJ2-7
cdr3_aa: CASSEPGTNSYEQYF
cdr3_nt: TGTGCCAGCAGTGAGCCCGGGACTAACTCCTACGAGCAGTACTTC

v_call: TRBV4-3
d_call: .
clone_size: .
j_call: TRBJ1-1
cdr3_aa: CASSQDGGGTEAFF
cdr3_nt: TGCGCCAGCAGCCAAGATGGGGGCGGGACTGAAGCTTTCTTT

v_call: TRBV6-5
d_call: TRBD1
clone_size: .
j_call: TRBJ1-1
cdr3_aa: CASSLDRVNTEAFF
cdr3_nt: TGTGCCAGCAGCTTGGACAGGGTAAACACTGAAGCTTTCTTT

v_call: TRBV19
d_call: .
clone_size: .
j_call: TRBJ2-2
cdr3_aa: CASSIAPLNTGELFF
cdr3_nt: TGTGCCAGTAGTATAGCTCCCTTGAACACGGGGGAGCTGTTTTTT

v_call: TRBV10-3
d_call: .
clone_size: few
j_call: TRBJ1-3
cdr3_aa: CAISEGATIYF
cdr3_nt: TGTGCCATCAGTGAGGGGGCCACCATATATTTT

v_call: TRBV7-9
d_call: .
clone_size: .
j_call: TRBJ1-1
cdr3_aa: CASSLGGVRIPMNTEAFF
cdr3_nt: TGTGCCAGCAGCTTAGGGGGGGTTCGCATCCCCATGAACACTGAAGCTTTCTTT